These 9 T cell receptor beta chains originate from one sample sequenced in a study of shared clonotypes between healthy human individuals. Measured with immunoSEQ multiplex PCR; TCRdb has only the in-frame clones, and not every one. In the table there are around 1.6 million clones, approximately 98% of which are singletons. Sample: naive CD4+ T cells sorted from blood. Noted subset: CD45RA+ positively selected. These TCRs come from a man aged 30 to 39 in good health.

The chain carries TRBV28 and TRBJ2-7; the D gene is possibly TRBD1 (5 bases). This CDR3 spans 12 amino acids. Germline V gene sequence: CDR1 MDHEN, CDR2 SYDVKM. V lost 2 bases and J lost 6, with 8 bases in between. CDR3 DNA: TGTGCCAGCAGTTTACTACAGGTCGAGCAGTACTTC. Translating it yields CASSLLQVEQYF.

The chain employs TRBV7-8 and TRBJ2-1; TRBD1 matches 7 bases. CDR3 length: 13 residues. Germline CDR1 reads SGHVS; CDR2 reads FQNEAQ. Germline trimming cut 6 bases from V and 7 bases from J; bases unmatched to any gene: 6. Here the CDR3 DNA reads TGTGCCAGCAGTAAGAACAGGGGAAATGAGCAGTTCTTC. Its protein product is CASSKNRGNEQFF.

J is TRBJ2-7 and V is TRBV5-6; possible D gene TRBD1, 7 bases. The CDR3 contains 14 residues. V dropped 2 bases and J dropped 5 bases, with 14 bases sitting between them. The V gene's germline CDR1 is SGHDT and CDR2 YYEEEE. This chain's CDR3 is CASSFQTGRNEQYF. CDR3 DNA: TGTGCCAGCAGCTTCCAGACAGGGAGGAACGAGCAGTACTTC.

The chain combines TRBV28 with TRBJ2-4, with 11 bases lining up with TRBD1. The CDR3 is 15 residues long. After removal of 5 bases from V and 9 bases from J, the junction contained 9 bases not matched to a gene. Germline-derived CDR1 and CDR2 are MDHEN and SYDVKM. The chain's CDR3 is CASSTGQGALGIQYF. Written as DNA, the CDR3 is TGTGCCAGCAGTACCGGACAGGGGGCCTTGGGCATTCAGTACTTC.

Comment on this clone: Other DNA sequences in the sample encode the same CDR3. The chain is built from TRBV5-1 and TRBJ1-2; 7 nucleotides match TRBD1. The germline V gene encodes CDR1 SGHRS and CDR2 YFSETQ. V gave up 0 bases and J gave up 3 bases; unmatched junction bases: 5. The CDR3 contains 15 residues. The CDR3 loop reads CASSLVAGGDYGYTF. DNA for the CDR3: TGCGCCAGCAGCTTGGTGGCAGGGGGAGACTATGGCTACACCTTC.

This rearrangement joins TRBV6-1 to TRBJ2-7, with D tentatively TRBD1 (6 bases). The germline V gene encodes CDR1 MNHNS and CDR2 SASEGT. This CDR3 region has 14 residues. V was clipped by 4 bases and J by 1 base, with 11 bases between them. CDR3 in amino acids: CASSVAGASYEQYF. The DNA for the CDR3 is TGTGCCAGCAGTGTTGCAGGGGCATCCTACGAGCAGTACTTC.

A word on this clone: Germline is not matched at one junction end, which may reflect a read error. The genes are TRBV9 and TRBJ2-5; D is uncertain. The CDR3 extends over 9 amino acids. In germline, CDR1 is SGDLS, CDR2 YYNGEE. The CDR3 bases are TGTGCCAGCAGCGTTGGGATGGACTTC. Amino acid sequence: CASSVGMDF.

This clone was recorded once. The CDR3 protein is CASSFIPPGGTVYEQYF. The CDR3 DNA reads as TGCGCCAGCAGCTTCATCCCACCGGGCGGAACTGTCTACGAGCAGTACTTC. This rearrangement joins TRBV5-1 to TRBJ2-7; no clear D. The CDR3 totals 17 residues. Between the trimmed V and J ends, which lost 2 bases and 3 bases, there was a span of 21 bases. Germline assignment: CDR1 SGHRS and CDR2 YFSETQ.

The V gene is TRBV7-8, the J gene TRBJ2-7, with 10 positions matching TRBD1. This CDR3 spans 12 amino acids. V lost 5 bases, J lost 7 bases, and 2 bases stayed unmatched. The V gene's germline CDR1 is SGHVS and CDR2 FQNEAQ. In DNA form, the CDR3 reads TGTGCCAGCAGCACGGACAGGGGGGAGCAGTACTTC. Translation gives CASSTDRGEQYF.